The T cell receptor (beta chain) under discussion was sequenced for a study of cytomegalovirus exposure and HLA in healthy donors. This PCR relied on a set of 60 Vbeta primers and 13 Jbeta primers. Authors' analysis steps: Unique TCR beta chains numbered roughly 80 million in a later analysis, with roughly 9.9 million shared. TCRdb keeps only in-frame clones here, not all; method: immunoSEQ multiplex PCR. V, J and clone size are taken as reported in that table, and D and trimming were inferred from the DNA itself. The sample lists about 130,000 clones, over 70% occurring once. With respect to this clone: Its antigen remains unidentified.

General study findings and limits: Reports credit the classifier with highly specific, highly sensitive diagnosis of cytomegalovirus status. Several top significant clusters appeared, in a later analysis, to be linked to common viral pathogens. Accurate HLA-A and HLA-B prediction from TCR beta sequences was reported for most subjects.

Input material: PBMCs. This TCR was sampled from a woman between 40 and 55 years old in good health and CMV-seropositive.

This CDR3 is CASSDNPGPGQGYEQYF. The CDR3 DNA follows: TGTGCCAGCAGTGATAACCCGGGCCCGGGACAGGGTTACGAGCAGTACTTC. V usage is TRBV6-1 and J usage is TRBJ2-7; 9 bases are shared with TRBD1. This CDR3 region has 17 residues. Germline assignment: CDR1 MNHNS and CDR2 SASEGT. J was trimmed by 4 bases and V by 3 bases; bases with no gene match: 13.